These T cell receptor beta chains were read from a single sample in a study of T cells in localized non-small cell lung cancer. The assay was immunoSEQ multiplex PCR, and TCRdb's table has in-frame clones only and misses some. The sample records 48,000 or so clones, roughly 85% being singletons. The source material was peripheral blood, sampled before any cancer treatment. The receptors stem from a male donor aged 60 or over with stage III squamous cell lung carcinoma. Each CDR3 is given with its conserved first and last residue. Fields, in order: CDR3 protein, CDR3 DNA, D gene, J gene, clone size, V gene, CDR3 length. The D gene is left open where the match is weak. Where a row states a size, it is once, few, many or the class of an expanded clone; other rows omit it.

CDR3aa: CASSRSEGGFQPQHF
CDR3nt: TGTGCCAGCAGTCGATCGGAGGGGGGGTTTCAGCCCCAGCATTTT
d_gene: NA
j_gene: TRBJ1-5
abundance: NA
v_gene: TRBV6-5
len: 15

CDR3aa: CASSERTYRNEQFF
CDR3nt: TGTGCCAGCAGTGAACGGACGTATCGGAATGAGCAGTTCTTC
d_gene: NA
j_gene: TRBJ2-1
abundance: NA
v_gene: TRBV6-5
len: 14

CDR3aa: CASSPSPVGDKNIQYF
CDR3nt: TGTGCCAGCAGCCCGTCGCCCGTAGGGGACAAAAACATTCAGTACTTC
d_gene: NA
j_gene: TRBJ2-4
abundance: NA
v_gene: TRBV4-2
len: 16

CDR3aa: CASTPAGANVLTF
CDR3nt: TGTGCCAGCACCCCGGCGGGGGCCAACGTCCTGACTTTC
d_gene: NA
j_gene: TRBJ2-6
abundance: NA
v_gene: TRBV27
len: 13

CDR3aa: CASRGGGQGRYYGYTF
CDR3nt: TGTGCCAGCAGAGGGGGTGGGCAGGGGCGGTACTATGGCTACACCTTC
d_gene: NA
j_gene: TRBJ1-2
abundance: NA
v_gene: TRBV25-1
len: 16

CDR3aa: CASSALAGRGELFF
CDR3nt: TGTGCCAGCAGTGCCCTAGCGGGGCGCGGGGAGCTGTTTTTT
d_gene: TRBD2
j_gene: TRBJ2-2
abundance: once
v_gene: TRBV6-1
len: 14

CDR3aa: CASSSRDRGVGELFF
CDR3nt: TGTGCCAGTAGTTCAAGAGACAGGGGAGTCGGGGAGCTGTTTTTT
d_gene: TRBD1
j_gene: TRBJ2-2
abundance: NA
v_gene: TRBV19
len: 15

CDR3aa: CASRGGGYQPQHF
CDR3nt: TGTGCCAGCAGGGGAGGGGGATATCAGCCCCAGCATTTT
d_gene: NA
j_gene: TRBJ1-5
abundance: NA
v_gene: TRBV6-1
len: 13

CDR3aa: CASRGTAHTEAFF
CDR3nt: TGTGCCAGCAGAGGGACAGCGCACACTGAAGCTTTCTTT
d_gene: TRBD1
j_gene: TRBJ1-1
abundance: NA
v_gene: TRBV6-5
len: 13

CDR3aa: CASSLAGYQETQYF
CDR3nt: TGTGCCAGCAGCTTAGCGGGGTACCAAGAGACCCAGTACTTC
d_gene: NA
j_gene: TRBJ2-5
abundance: NA
v_gene: TRBV7-2
len: 14

CDR3aa: CASSPGQITGELFF
CDR3nt: TGTGCCAGCAGCCCCGGACAGATCACCGGGGAGCTGTTTTTT
d_gene: NA
j_gene: TRBJ2-2
abundance: NA
v_gene: TRBV6-5
len: 14

CDR3aa: CASLPKRTDTQYF
CDR3nt: TGTGCCAGCTTGCCCAAGAGGACAGATACGCAGTATTTT
d_gene: NA
j_gene: TRBJ2-3
abundance: NA
v_gene: TRBV18
len: 13

CDR3aa: CASSKGTPQTQYF
CDR3nt: TGTGCCAGCAGCAAAGGGACCCCCCAGACCCAGTACTTC
d_gene: NA
j_gene: TRBJ2-5
abundance: NA
v_gene: TRBV28
len: 13

CDR3aa: CAWSVGTVTTNYGYTF
CDR3nt: TGTGCCTGGAGTGTGGGAACAGTCACTACTAACTATGGCTACACCTTC
d_gene: NA
j_gene: TRBJ1-2
abundance: NA
v_gene: TRBV30
len: 16

CDR3aa: CAWSRSQNTEAFF
CDR3nt: TGTGCCTGGTCGAGGAGTCAGAACACTGAAGCTTTCTTT
d_gene: NA
j_gene: TRBJ1-1
abundance: NA
v_gene: TRBV30
len: 13

CDR3aa: CASSQVATEAFF
CDR3nt: TGTGCCAGCAGCCAGGTCGCCACTGAAGCTTTCTTT
d_gene: NA
j_gene: TRBJ1-1
abundance: NA
v_gene: TRBV7-9
len: 12

CDR3aa: CSVGLGSLETQYF
CDR3nt: TGCAGCGTTGGGCTGGGTAGCTTGGAGACCCAGTACTTC
d_gene: NA
j_gene: TRBJ2-5
abundance: once
v_gene: TRBV29-1
len: 13

CDR3aa: CASRRQGNPDTQYF
CDR3nt: TGTGCCAGCCGTAGACAGGGGAATCCAGATACGCAGTATTTT
d_gene: TRBD1
j_gene: TRBJ2-3
abundance: NA
v_gene: TRBV5-5
len: 14

CDR3aa: CASSLASGPSTDTQYF
CDR3nt: TGTGCCAGCAGCTTGGCTAGCGGTCCTAGCACAGATACGCAGTATTTT
d_gene: TRBD2
j_gene: TRBJ2-3
abundance: NA
v_gene: TRBV9
len: 16

CDR3aa: CASTDRGPGNEQFF
CDR3nt: TGTGCCAGCACTGACAGGGGGCCGGGCAATGAGCAGTTCTTC
d_gene: TRBD1
j_gene: TRBJ2-1
abundance: few
v_gene: TRBV2
len: 14

CDR3aa: CASSVSVEQFF
CDR3nt: TGTGCCAGCAGCGTATCAGTGGAGCAGTTCTTC
d_gene: NA
j_gene: TRBJ2-1
abundance: NA
v_gene: TRBV9
len: 11

CDR3aa: CAISDQGGYEQYF
CDR3nt: TGTGCCATCAGTGACCAGGGGGGATACGAGCAGTACTTC
d_gene: NA
j_gene: TRBJ2-7
abundance: NA
v_gene: TRBV10-3
len: 13

CDR3aa: CASSFGQGNGELFF
CDR3nt: TGTGCCAGCAGTTTCGGACAGGGGAACGGGGAGCTGTTTTTT
d_gene: TRBD1
j_gene: TRBJ2-2
abundance: NA
v_gene: TRBV6-6
len: 14

CDR3aa: CASLSPNRDEQFF
CDR3nt: TGTGCCAGCCTAAGTCCTAATCGGGATGAGCAGTTCTTC
d_gene: NA
j_gene: TRBJ2-1
abundance: NA
v_gene: TRBV6-5
len: 13

CDR3aa: CASSLDLAKNIQYF
CDR3nt: TGTGCCAGTAGTTTGGATCTAGCCAAAAACATTCAGTACTTC
d_gene: NA
j_gene: TRBJ2-4
abundance: once
v_gene: TRBV19
len: 14

CDR3aa: CAWSAGGASGNTIYF
CDR3nt: TGTGCCTGGAGTGCTGGGGGGGCATCAGGAAACACCATATATTTT
d_gene: NA
j_gene: TRBJ1-3
abundance: NA
v_gene: TRBV30
len: 15

CDR3aa: CASSLTAPRADTQYF
CDR3nt: TGTGCCAGCAGCTTGACGGCTCCCCGGGCAGATACGCAGTATTTT
d_gene: NA
j_gene: TRBJ2-3
abundance: NA
v_gene: TRBV5-8
len: 15

CDR3aa: CASSLEGTYTGELFF
CDR3nt: TGTGCCAGCAGCTTAGAAGGGACCTACACCGGGGAGCTGTTTTTT
d_gene: NA
j_gene: TRBJ2-2
abundance: NA
v_gene: TRBV7-6
len: 15

CDR3aa: CASSPATGPGSGTEAFF
CDR3nt: TGTGCCAGCTCACCAGCGACAGGTCCCGGATCTGGGACTGAAGCTTTCTTT
d_gene: NA
j_gene: TRBJ1-1
abundance: NA
v_gene: TRBV18
len: 17

CDR3aa: CASSQDLLREQFF
CDR3nt: TGTGCCAGCAGCCAAGATCTCCTGCGTGAGCAGTTCTTC
d_gene: NA
j_gene: TRBJ2-1
abundance: NA
v_gene: TRBV14
len: 13

CDR3aa: CASSRDRVGDTEAFF
CDR3nt: TGTGCCAGCAGCCGCGACAGGGTAGGGGACACTGAAGCTTTCTTT
d_gene: TRBD1
j_gene: TRBJ1-1
abundance: NA
v_gene: TRBV5-4
len: 15

CDR3aa: CASSPRQFSGNEQYF
CDR3nt: TGTGCCAGCTCACCACGGCAGTTTAGCGGGAACGAGCAGTACTTC
d_gene: TRBD2
j_gene: TRBJ2-7
abundance: NA
v_gene: TRBV18
len: 15

CDR3aa: CASSVGHRGSTDTQYF
CDR3nt: TGTGCCAGCAGCGTAGGCCATCGGGGAAGCACAGATACGCAGTATTTT
d_gene: NA
j_gene: TRBJ2-3
abundance: NA
v_gene: TRBV9
len: 16

CDR3aa: CAIGVGSIQYF
CDR3nt: TGTGCCATCGGGGTCGGTAGCATTCAGTACTTC
d_gene: NA
j_gene: TRBJ2-4
abundance: few
v_gene: TRBV10-3
len: 11

CDR3aa: CAWSGGARGREKLFF
CDR3nt: TGTGCCTGGAGTGGGGGGGCCCGCGGACGGGAAAAACTGTTTTTT
d_gene: NA
j_gene: TRBJ1-4
abundance: NA
v_gene: TRBV30
len: 15

CDR3aa: CASSQEDRGGYEQYF
CDR3nt: TGCGCCAGCAGCCAAGAGGACAGGGGAGGGTACGAGCAGTACTTC
d_gene: TRBD1
j_gene: TRBJ2-7
abundance: NA
v_gene: TRBV4-3
len: 15

CDR3aa: CASSLAGTEAFF
CDR3nt: TGTGCCAGCAGCTTAGCAGGCACTGAAGCTTTCTTT
d_gene: NA
j_gene: TRBJ1-1
abundance: NA
v_gene: TRBV7-9
len: 12

CDR3aa: CASSEAGQSNQPQHF
CDR3nt: TGTGCCAGCAGTGAAGCAGGACAGAGTAATCAGCCCCAGCATTTT
d_gene: NA
j_gene: TRBJ1-5
abundance: medium-sized
v_gene: TRBV2
len: 15

CDR3aa: CAWGTGVTEAFF
CDR3nt: TGTGCCTGGGGGACAGGGGTTACTGAAGCTTTCTTT
d_gene: TRBD1
j_gene: TRBJ1-1
abundance: NA
v_gene: TRBV30
len: 12

CDR3aa: CASSPMRPVGNQPQHF
CDR3nt: TGTGCCAGCTCACCAATGAGGCCAGTTGGCAATCAGCCCCAGCATTTT
d_gene: NA
j_gene: TRBJ1-5
abundance: NA
v_gene: TRBV18
len: 16

CDR3aa: CASSVGTVTYEQYF
CDR3nt: TGTGCCAGCAGCGTAGGGACGGTTACCTACGAGCAGTACTTC
d_gene: NA
j_gene: TRBJ2-7
abundance: NA
v_gene: TRBV5-4
len: 14

CDR3aa: CASNLGGLYNEQFF
CDR3nt: TGTGCCAGCAATTTGGGCGGTCTCTACAATGAGCAGTTCTTC
d_gene: NA
j_gene: TRBJ2-1
abundance: NA
v_gene: TRBV7-9
len: 14

CDR3aa: CASSTGQGEASLHF
CDR3nt: TGTGCCAGTAGTACAGGACAGGGGGAAGCATCCCTCCACTTT
d_gene: TRBD1
j_gene: TRBJ1-6
abundance: NA
v_gene: TRBV19
len: 14

CDR3aa: CASSESGAGANVLTF
CDR3nt: TGTGCCAGCAGTGAAAGTGGAGCTGGGGCCAACGTCCTGACTTTC
d_gene: NA
j_gene: TRBJ2-6
abundance: NA
v_gene: TRBV6-1
len: 15

CDR3aa: CASSQGGRDGEKLFF
CDR3nt: TGTGCCAGCAGCCAAGGTGGAAGGGACGGAGAAAAACTGTTTTTT
d_gene: NA
j_gene: TRBJ1-4
abundance: NA
v_gene: TRBV9
len: 15

CDR3aa: CASSPQSSGRPDTQYF
CDR3nt: TGTGCCAGCTCACCACAGTCTAGCGGGAGGCCCGATACGCAGTATTTT
d_gene: TRBD2
j_gene: TRBJ2-3
abundance: few
v_gene: TRBV18
len: 16

CDR3aa: CASSPLRDRVDTQYF
CDR3nt: TGTGCCAGCAGTCCCTTGAGAGACAGGGTAGATACGCAGTATTTT
d_gene: TRBD1
j_gene: TRBJ2-3
abundance: NA
v_gene: TRBV6-7
len: 15

CDR3aa: CASSRPWTSGGSDEQFF
CDR3nt: TGTGCCAGCAGTCGCCCCTGGACTAGCGGGGGGTCGGATGAGCAGTTCTTC
d_gene: TRBD2
j_gene: TRBJ2-1
abundance: few
v_gene: TRBV27
len: 17

CDR3aa: CSANTDTQYF
CDR3nt: TGCAGTGCTAATACAGATACGCAGTATTTT
d_gene: NA
j_gene: TRBJ2-3
abundance: once
v_gene: TRBV20-1
len: 10

CDR3aa: CASSPGQGLYEQYF
CDR3nt: TGTGCCAGCTCACCAGGACAGGGGCTGTACGAGCAGTACTTC
d_gene: TRBD1
j_gene: TRBJ2-7
abundance: NA
v_gene: TRBV18
len: 14

CDR3aa: CASRERQASNTEAFF
CDR3nt: TGTGCCAGCAGGGAAAGACAGGCCTCTAACACTGAAGCTTTCTTT
d_gene: NA
j_gene: TRBJ1-1
abundance: NA
v_gene: TRBV6-1
len: 15

CDR3aa: CASSGLGTGNTIYF
CDR3nt: TGTGCCAGCAGCGGGCTGGGGACTGGAAACACCATATATTTT
d_gene: NA
j_gene: TRBJ1-3
abundance: NA
v_gene: TRBV7-8
len: 14

CDR3aa: CASRIGTGQGNTEAFF
CDR3nt: TGTGCCAGCAGGATTGGGACAGGGCAGGGGAACACTGAAGCTTTCTTT
d_gene: TRBD1
j_gene: TRBJ1-1
abundance: NA
v_gene: TRBV28
len: 16

CDR3aa: CASSRTVSGNTIYF
CDR3nt: TGTGCCAGCAGCCGGACAGTCTCTGGAAACACCATATATTTT
d_gene: NA
j_gene: TRBJ1-3
abundance: NA
v_gene: TRBV5-5
len: 14

CDR3aa: CASSVGQNYGYTF
CDR3nt: TGTGCCAGCAGCGTGGGTCAAAACTATGGCTACACCTTC
d_gene: NA
j_gene: TRBJ1-2
abundance: NA
v_gene: TRBV25-1
len: 13

CDR3aa: CASSQEGTNSYNEQFF
CDR3nt: TGCGCCAGCAGCCAAGAGGGGACCAATTCCTACAATGAGCAGTTCTTC
d_gene: NA
j_gene: TRBJ2-1
abundance: once
v_gene: TRBV4-1
len: 16

CDR3aa: CASSFGLAGGPPYNEQFF
CDR3nt: TGTGCCAGCAGCTTCGGACTAGCGGGAGGCCCTCCCTACAATGAGCAGTTCTTC
d_gene: TRBD2
j_gene: TRBJ2-1
abundance: NA
v_gene: TRBV7-6
len: 18

CDR3aa: CASSDYSRLHEQYF
CDR3nt: TGTGCCAGCAGTGACTACAGTCGGCTCCACGAGCAGTACTTC
d_gene: NA
j_gene: TRBJ2-7
abundance: once
v_gene: TRBV6-4
len: 14

CDR3aa: CASSLVWAGDTEAFF
CDR3nt: TGTGCCAGCAGCTTAGTCTGGGCAGGGGACACTGAAGCTTTCTTT
d_gene: NA
j_gene: TRBJ1-1
abundance: NA
v_gene: TRBV7-2
len: 15

CDR3aa: CASSQAAGGQSVRTDTQYF
CDR3nt: TGCGCCAGCAGCCAAGCAGCGGGGGGGCAATCGGTAAGGACAGATACGCAGTATTTT
d_gene: TRBD2
j_gene: TRBJ2-3
abundance: NA
v_gene: TRBV4-3
len: 19